The 26 T cell receptor beta chains in this list originate from one sample, sequenced in a study of blood T cell repertoires in COVID-19. The data were produced by immunoSEQ multiplex PCR, yet TCRdb's version contains in-frame clones alone and is incomplete. The profile shows some 180,000 clones, approximately 90% of them singletons. Specimen: peripheral blood. The receptor source for this set is a man between 35 and 55 years old with active or convalescent COVID-19.

The chain combines TRBV5-6 with TRBJ2-1; TRBD2 matches 8 bases. The CDR3 length is 17 residues. The germline gives CDR1 SGHDT, CDR2 YYEEEE. The ends lost 5 bases at V and 1 base at J; junction bases unmatched: 11. CDR3 sequence: CASRGEGLGYSYNEQFF. The CDR3 DNA is TGTGCCAGCAGGGGGGAGGGACTAGGTTATTCCTACAATGAGCAGTTCTTC.

This chain uses TRBV3-1 (or the pseudogene TRBV3-2) with TRBJ1-2, with D perhaps TRBD1 (5 bases). This CDR3 is 14 amino acids long. Germline values: CDR1 LGHDT, CDR2 YNNKEL (reference sequence). V was clipped by 4 bases and J by 6 bases, with 15 bases between them. The CDR3 bases are TGTGCCAGCAGCCCGCGGGGACGGACAAATGGCTACACCTTC. This sequence encodes CASSPRGRTNGYTF.

The J gene is TRBJ1-3, the V gene TRBV18; tentative D call: TRBD1 (5 bases). CDR1 and CDR2 (germline): KGHSH, LQKENI. The ends were cut back, 8 bases at V and 4 bases at J, with 15 bases in the middle. CDR3 size: 14 residues. CDR3 amino acids: CASSELGPGNTIYF. Written as DNA, the CDR3 is TGTGCCAGCAGCGAGCTGGGGCCCGGAAACACCATATATTTT.

The chain carries TRBV7-2 and TRBJ1-5, with 8 bases fitting TRBD1. Germline CDR1 reads SGHTA; CDR2 reads FQGNSA. The ends lost 5 bases at V and 0 bases at J; junction bases unmatched: 9. This CDR3 has 17 amino acids. The CDR3 loop is CASSRGGTGDSNQPQHF. DNA for the CDR3: TGTGCCAGCAGCCGGGGCGGGACAGGAGATAGCAATCAGCCCCAGCATTTT.

This clone was detected once. The V call is TRBV7-3, the J call TRBJ1-2; D is perhaps TRBD1 (5 bases). The germline V and J ends were trimmed by 3 bases and 4 bases, with 18 bases remaining between them. CDR1 and CDR2 from the germline V gene are SGHTA and FQGTGA. CDR3 length equals 16 residues. The CDR3 sequence is CASSLGGTNLGYGYTF. The DNA for the CDR3 is TGTGCCAGCAGCTTGGGGGGGACCAATCTCGGCTATGGCTACACCTTC. Full variable domain (missing parts from reference TRBV7-3 and TRBJ1-2): GAGVSQTPSNKVTEKGKYVELRCDPISGHTALYWYRQSLGQGPEFLIYFQGTGAADDSGLPNDRFFAVRPEGSVSTLKIQRTERGDSAVYLCASSLGGTNLGYGYTFGSGTRLTVV.

J is TRBJ2-3 and V is TRBV11-3; 8 bases line up with TRBD1. J gave up 5 bases and V 5 bases, and 6 bases lay outside the gene matches. Germline CDR1 is SGHNT and CDR2 is YENEEA. There are 14 residues in the CDR3. CDR3 residues: CASSKRTGRDTQYF. CDR3 bases: TGTGCCAGCAGCAAAAGGACAGGGCGAGATACGCAGTATTTT.

This clone was detected only once. The chain has TRBV19 and TRBJ2-7; 8 nucleotides agree with TRBD1. Trimming took 9 bases from V and 4 from J; bases not matched to a gene: 5. This CDR3 has 12 residues. The germline gives CDR1 LNHDA, CDR2 SQIVND (reference sequence). As DNA, the CDR3 is TGTGCCAGCCAGGACAGGGAATACGAGCAGTACTTC. This translates into CASQDREYEQYF.

The genes are TRBV7-2 and TRBJ2-3; 9 nucleotides line up with TRBD2. Germline V gene data show CDR1 as SGHTA and CDR2 as FQGNSA. Trimming removed 3 bases from V and 3 bases from J; junction bases left unmatched: 7. The CDR3 spans 16 residues. The chain's CDR3 is CASSLTSGLGTDTQYF. The CDR3 DNA reads TGTGCCAGCAGCTTGACTAGCGGTTTAGGTACAGATACGCAGTATTTT.

V gene TRBV2 combines with J gene TRBJ2-5; TRBD1 might be the D (5 bases). The CDR3 length is 14 residues. Germline lookup yields CDR1 SNHLY and CDR2 FYNNEI. The DNA of the CDR3 is TGTGCTGGATCAGGACACCCCCCGCAAGAGACCCAGTACTTC. Residues: CAGSGHPPQETQYF.

The chain combines TRBV11-2 with TRBJ2-5; perhaps TRBD1 as D (5 bases). CDR1 is SGHAT and CDR2 is FQNNGV in the germline V gene. This CDR3 is 14 amino acids long. Trimming removed 2 bases at V and 4 bases at J, with 11 bases between. The CDR3 spells CASSLFQGIETQYF. Here the CDR3 DNA reads TGTGCCAGCAGCTTATTTCAGGGTATAGAGACCCAGTACTTC.

The V and J genes are TRBV11-2 and TRBJ2-1, with 7 bases matching TRBD1. V lost 5 bases, J lost 0 bases, and 4 bases stayed unmatched. The germline V gene has CDR1 SGHAT and CDR2 FQNNGV. The CDR3 sequence is 15 residues long. The CDR3 sequence: CASSMGQSSYNEQFF. The DNA for the CDR3 is TGTGCCAGCAGCATGGGACAGAGCTCCTACAATGAGCAGTTCTTC.

The chain combines TRBV28 with TRBJ2-3; 9 nucleotides align to TRBD2. The trim removed 8 bases at V and 3 bases at J, leaving 9 bases unmatched. The CDR3 is made up of 15 amino acids. From germline, CDR1 is MDHEN and CDR2 SYDVKM. The CDR3 sequence is CASPPTSGRTDTQYF. In nucleotides, the CDR3 is TGTGCCAGCCCACCTACTAGCGGGCGAACAGATACGCAGTATTTT.

The V call is TRBV6-5, the J call TRBJ2-4; tentative D call: TRBD1 (6 bases). The CDR3 has 12 amino acids. Germline values: CDR1 MNHEY, CDR2 SVGAGI. V gave up 6 bases and J gave up 5 bases, with 8 bases separating them. The DNA for the CDR3 is TGTGCCAGCAGGGGGGCAGAAAACATTCAGTACTTC. This gives the protein CASRGAENIQYF.

The chain is built from TRBV27 and TRBJ1-1; 10 bases match TRBD1. The CDR3 totals 15 residues. CDR1 MNHEY and CDR2 SMNVEV come from the germline V gene (reference sequence). V shed 3 bases and J 1 base; nucleotides not matched to a gene: 2. As DNA, the CDR3 is TGTGCCAGCAGTTTCAGGGACAGGGGGAACACTGAAGCTTTCTTT. Translation: CASSFRDRGNTEAFF.

V gene TRBV9 combines with J gene TRBJ1-4; 11 bases match TRBD1. This CDR3 contains 17 residues. Germline V gene data show CDR1 as SGDLS and CDR2 as YYNGEE. Unmatched junction bases numbered 5, after V lost 3 bases and J lost 1 base. This CDR3 reads CASSAPGQGGTNEKLFF. The CDR3 DNA follows: TGTGCCAGCAGCGCGCCGGGACAGGGGGGAACTAATGAAAAACTGTTTTTT.

This sequence joins TRBV28 and TRBJ1-4, with a tentative D call TRBD1 (6 bases). The germline gives CDR1 MDHEN, CDR2 SYDVKM. The CDR3 sequence is 15 residues long. Trimming removed 2 bases at V and 4 bases at J, with 11 bases between. The DNA for the CDR3 is TGTGCCAGCAGTTTAGGGCAGGGGTATAATGAAAAACTGTTTTTT. As protein: CASSLGQGYNEKLFF.

This sequence joins TRBV19 and TRBJ1-5; D unresolved. The CDR3 loop spans 16 amino acids. Per the germline V gene, CDR1 is LNHDA and CDR2 is SQIVND (reference sequence). The V gene lost 3 bases and the J gene lost 0 bases, with 12 bases spanning the gap. In DNA form, the CDR3 reads TGTGCCAGTAGTATCGTTACCGGGAATAGCAATCAGCCCCAGCATTTT. Protein sequence: CASSIVTGNSNQPQHF. Full variable domain (missing parts from reference TRBV19 and TRBJ1-5): DGGITQSPKYLFRKEGQNVTLSCEQNLNHDAMYWYRQDPGQGLRLIYYSQIVNDFQKGDIAEGYSVSREKKESFPLTVTSAQKNPTAFYLCASSIVTGNSNQPQHFGDGTRLSIL.

This clone was counted between two and nine times. V gene TRBV11-2 combines with J gene TRBJ2-1, with 8 nucleotides matching TRBD1. Germline trimming cut 5 bases from V and 2 bases from J; bases unmatched to any gene: 8. The length of the CDR3 is 16 residues. The germline V gene encodes CDR1 SGHAT and CDR2 FQNNGV. This CDR3 is CASSPGVQGAYNEQFF. CDR3 nucleotide sequence: TGTGCCAGCAGCCCGGGCGTACAGGGGGCCTACAATGAGCAGTTCTTC.

V and J are TRBV2 and TRBJ1-3, with D perhaps matching TRBD1 (5 bases). V lost 6 bases and J 0 bases, leaving 6 bases between the germline ends. Looked up from germline, CDR1 is SNHLY and CDR2 is FYNNEI. This CDR3 is built from 13 residues. The CDR3: CASSQGSGNTIYF. For the CDR3, the DNA is TGTGCCAGCAGCCAGGGCTCTGGAAACACCATATATTTT.

This rearrangement joins TRBV9 to TRBJ2-1; possible D gene TRBD2, 5 bases. Trimming cost V 0 bases and J 8 bases, with 18 bases left between them. The germline gives CDR1 SGDLS, CDR2 YYNGEE. The CDR3 is 16 amino acids. Here the CDR3 DNA reads TGTGCCAGCAGCGTAGATCCTTTCGGACTGGTCGATGAGCAGTTCTTC. As protein: CASSVDPFGLVDEQFF.

The chain links TRBV28 to TRBJ1-1; 7 bases are shared with TRBD1. Germline values: CDR1 MDHEN, CDR2 SYDVKM. The length of the CDR3 is 13 residues. J lost 5 bases, V lost 5 bases, and 5 bases had no gene match. CDR3 nucleotides: TGTGCCAGCAGTACCACCAGGGGGACTGAAGCTTTCTTT. It translates to CASSTTRGTEAFF.

This clone was seen just once. J is TRBJ1-1 and V is TRBV29-1; D not certain. The V and J ends lost 4 bases and 5 bases respectively, with 5 bases between them. The germline CDR1 and CDR2 sequences are SQVTM and ANQGSEA. This CDR3 has 10 amino acids. Here the CDR3 DNA reads TGCAGCGTTGCCCAAACTGAAGCTTTCTTT. Amino acids: CSVAQTEAFF.

This clone has just one count. The genes are TRBV28 and TRBJ1-2; D unresolved. CDR1 and CDR2 (germline): MDHEN, SYDVKM. The CDR3 covers 15 residues. Trimming cost V 2 bases and J 2 bases, with 12 bases left between them. DNA of the CDR3: TGTGCCAGCAGTTTAGCTATCTCCCAAAACTATGGCTACACCTTC. Protein sequence: CASSLAISQNYGYTF.

This clone was observed a few times. Since a far larger clone is one base different, this is likely a read error. The chain links TRBV6-5 to TRBJ1-6; D is ambiguous. V lost 2 bases to trimming and J lost 7 bases, with 3 bases between them. This CDR3 contains 12 residues. Per germline, CDR1 MNHEY and CDR2 SVGAGI. CDR3 in DNA: TGTGCCAGCAGTTACCTAAATTCACCCCTCCACTTT. It yields the protein CASSYLNSPLHF.

The chain uses TRBV30 and TRBJ2-3; the D is unclear. Germline-derived CDR1 and CDR2 are GTSNPN and SVGIG (reference sequence). V was shortened by 2 bases and J by 6 bases, with 9 bases between the two germline ends. The CDR3 runs 12 residues. CDR3 sequence reads: CAWSSIRDTQYF. CDR3 coding DNA: TGTGCCTGGAGTTCAATCAGGGATACGCAGTATTTT.

This chain uses TRBV7-2 with TRBJ2-7; D ambiguous. Germline V CDR1 and CDR2: SGHTA, FQGNSA. V was clipped by 1 base and J by 6 bases, with 4 bases between them. The CDR3 consists of 11 residues. CDR3 in DNA: TGTGCCAGCAGCTTAGGGCTCGAGCAGTACTTC. Amino acid sequence: CASSLGLEQYF.